These 32 T cell receptor beta chains share one sample of origin, sequenced in a study of metastatic and nonmetastatic thyroid tumors. None of the patients had undergone any treatment ahead of thyroid surgery. TCRdb called clones again from the PCR reads with MiXCR. The sample holds fewer than 35,000 clones; about 32% are singletons and the top ten take roughly a third. The sequencing input was blood. The receptors were sampled from a female donor with papillary thyroid cancer or a benign thyroid nodule (not recorded which). Some clones in this sample may be carry-over from other donors' samples.

A word on this clone: Sequence at one end of the junction differs from germline and may be a read error. The chain has TRBV15 and TRBJ2-1; the match to TRBD2 covers 8 bases. Germline V lookup: CDR1 LNHNV, CDR2 YYDKDF (reference sequence). CDR3 size: 16 residues. In DNA form, the CDR3 reads TGTGCCGCCAGCACCTACTGGACTAGCAGGTACAATGAGCAGTTCTTC. It encodes CAASTYWTSRYNEQFF.

For the CDR3, the DNA is TGCGCCAGCACACGACCAGAACAGTACGAGCAGTACTTC. It translates to CASTRPEQYEQYF. V and J are TRBV10-1 and TRBJ2-7, with no clear D. CDR1 and CDR2 (germline): WNHNN, SYGVQD (reference sequence). This CDR3 spans 13 amino acids. Trimming left V 7 bases short and J 4 bases short, with 14 bases between.

This clone was seen repeatedly, ten times or more. No DNA is shown, since the ends of the CDR3 on it are uncertain; the CDR3 is the one TCRdb lists. The chain recombines TRBV7-5 with TRBJ2-7; the table names TRBD2, a call not compared with the DNA. TRBV7-5 is a documented pseudogene. Counting both end residues, the CDR3 totals 19 amino acids. The CDR3 reads CISVPEALLAGGPLDEQYF.

This clone occurred many times. The chain couples TRBV19 to TRBJ2-7; 8 bases are shared with TRBD1. Trimming at V came to 6 bases and at J to 0 bases, leaving 4 bases not matched to a gene. Germline-derived CDR1 and CDR2 are LNHDA and SQIVND (reference sequence). The CDR3 has 14 amino acids. In DNA, the CDR3 is TGTGCCAGTAGCTCGGGACAGGTCTCCTACGAGCAGTACTTC. It yields the protein CASSSGQVSYEQYF.

This clone was found many times. A much larger clone is a single base away; this may be a read error. Within the sample, other DNA sequences also encode this same CDR3. This chain connects TRBV27 to TRBJ1-2; TRBD1 matches 9 bases. The V segment lost 2 bases and the J segment 3 bases; nucleotides outside the gene matches: 4. Germline loops: CDR1 MNHEY, CDR2 SMNVEV (reference sequence). CDR3 length equals 15 residues. CDR3 bases: TGTGCCAGCAGTTTAGGGACAGGGAAGGACTATGGCTACACCTTC. This codes for CASSLGTGKDYGYTF.

The V and J genes are TRBV12-3 or TRBV12-4 and TRBJ2-5, with D tentatively TRBD2 (5 bases). The CDR3 has 15 residues. Trimming took off 5 bases at V and 2 bases at J, with 15 bases between the two ends. Written as DNA, the CDR3 is TGTGCCAGCAGTCCTGACTCGGGGTTACAAGAGACCCAGTACTTC. Its protein is CASSPDSGLQETQYF.

This clone was seen a few times. The chain carries TRBV28 and TRBJ2-1; 9 bases line up with TRBD2. This CDR3 comprises 14 residues. Germline values: CDR1 MDHEN, CDR2 SYDVKM. V shed 7 bases, J shed 2 bases, and the junction held 3 bases outside the gene matches. This CDR3 reads CASNSGGPYNEQFF. The CDR3 DNA is TGTGCCAGCAATAGCGGGGGTCCCTACAATGAGCAGTTCTTC.

This clone was counted many times. The chain links TRBV19 to TRBJ1-2, with 7 bases lining up with TRBD1. CDR1 is LNHDA and CDR2 is SQIVND in the germline V gene (reference sequence). V was pared by 7 bases and J by 3 bases, with 8 bases of the junction left unmatched. CDR3 length: 14 amino acids. The CDR3 region has the DNA TGTGCCAGTACCCTCACACAGGGGTACTATGGCTACACCTTC. It translates to CASTLTQGYYGYTF. Full variable domain (missing parts from reference TRBV19 and TRBJ1-2): DGGITQSPKYLFRKEGQNVTLSCEQNLNHDAMYWYRQDPGQGLRLIYYSQIVNDFQKGDIAEGYSVSREKKESFPLTVTSAQKNPTAFYLCASTLTQGYYGYTFGSGTRLTVV.

As for this clone: A much larger clone sits a single nucleotide away, making a read error possible. The rearrangement links TRBV6-2 or TRBV6-3 to TRBJ2-1; TRBD2 matches at 7 bases. The CDR3 is 15 residues long. The germline V gene encodes CDR1 MNHEY and CDR2 SVGEGT. CDR3 in amino acids: CVSSYPTGLSTEQFF. CDR3 nucleotide sequence: TGTGTCAGCAGTTACCCTACGGGACTATCGACTGAGCAGTTCTTC.

The V gene is TRBV20-1, the J gene TRBJ1-4; D uncertain. This CDR3 comprises 14 residues. The germline V and J ends were trimmed by 3 bases and 0 bases, with 8 bases remaining between them. Germline V gene lookup returns CDR1 DFQATT and CDR2 SNEGSKA (reference sequence). CDR3 in DNA: TGCAGTGCTAGTACCAGCTCAACTAATGAAAAACTGTTTTTT. This gives the protein CSASTSSTNEKLFF.

The chain combines TRBV5-1 with TRBJ2-1; D gene ambiguous. The germline V and J ends were trimmed by 2 bases and 9 bases, with 6 bases remaining between them. Germline CDR1 reads SGHRS; CDR2 reads YFSETQ. The CDR3 is made up of 11 amino acids. Here the CDR3 reads CASSLAGEQFF. CDR3 coding DNA: TGCGCCAGCAGCTTAGCTGGTGAGCAGTTCTTC.

In its sample, this clone was seen many times. The rearrangement links TRBV20-1 to TRBJ1-2; 7 bases are shared with TRBD1. The CDR3 runs 16 residues. The trim removed 0 bases at V and 4 bases at J, leaving 11 bases unmatched. Per the germline V gene, CDR1 is DFQATT and CDR2 is SNEGSKA (reference sequence). DNA for the CDR3: TGCAGTGCTAGAGACGTTTTAAGACAGGGCGGCTATGGCTACACCTTC. Translated: CSARDVLRQGGYGYTF.

This clone was detected ten times or more. The genes are TRBV6-1 and TRBJ2-1, with 12 nucleotides matching TRBD2. Trimming cost V 5 bases and J 8 bases; bases outside gene matches: 7. The germline gives CDR1 MNHNS, CDR2 SASEGT. The CDR3 runs to 15 residues. The CDR3 here is CASSLAGGPVDEQFF. The CDR3 bases are TGTGCCAGCAGTCTAGCGGGAGGGCCTGTAGATGAGCAGTTCTTC.

This chain links TRBV7-2 with TRBJ2-5; perhaps D is TRBD1 or TRBD2 (5 bases each). The CDR3 contains 15 residues. With 4 bases removed from V and 5 bases from J, the gap between germline ends came to 17 bases. Germline lookup yields CDR1 SGHTA and CDR2 FQGNSA. CDR3 DNA: TGTGCCAGCAGCTCCTCGTCGGGGTCAGGGGAGACCCAGTACTTC. Translated, it gives CASSSSSGSGETQYF.

This clone was counted at least ten times. The V and J genes are TRBV15 and TRBJ2-1; possible D gene TRBD2, 6 bases. V lost 4 bases and J 0 bases, leaving 19 bases between the germline ends. The V gene's germline CDR1 is LNHNV and CDR2 YYDKDF (reference sequence). The CDR3 is 18 residues long. The CDR3 DNA follows: TGTGCCACCAGCACCATAGGAGGGGACGGGAGCTCCTACAATGAGCAGTTCTTC. Protein product: CATSTIGGDGSSYNEQFF.

The chain uses TRBV27 and TRBJ1-5; 9 bases fit TRBD1. Germline CDR1 is MNHEY and CDR2 is SMNVEV (reference sequence). V shed 5 bases, J shed 6 bases, and the junction held 11 bases outside the gene matches. The CDR3 contains 16 residues. The CDR3 reads CASSNLYRGRGQPQHF. Written as DNA, the CDR3 is TGTGCCAGCAGTAACCTCTACAGGGGGCGCGGTCAGCCCCAGCATTTT.

This clone has only a few counts. The rearrangement links TRBV6-5 to TRBJ1-3; weak D call: TRBD1 (5 bases). CDR3 size: 15 residues. V shed 2 bases and J shed 5 bases, with 13 bases lying between them. In germline, CDR1 is MNHEY, CDR2 SVGAGI. The CDR3 region has the DNA TGTGCCAGCAGTTACCAGGGTGGAAGGAGAAACACCATATATTTT. Its translation: CASSYQGGRRNTIYF.

This clone was detected a few times. Mismatch with germline at one junction end may stem from a read error. The chain has TRBV12-3 or TRBV12-4 and TRBJ2-7; perhaps TRBD2 as D (7 bases). The CDR3 covers 17 residues. In DNA form, the CDR3 reads TGTGCCAGCAGTCCCGGTCACGGGTTGGGGGGGGCCTACGATCAGTACTTC. It yields the protein CASSPGHGLGGAYDQYF.

Many counts were recorded for this clone. This chain connects TRBV29-1 to TRBJ2-1; D is unclear. The germline V gene encodes CDR1 SQVTM and CDR2 ANQGSEA. Trimming shortened V by 5 bases and J by 9 bases, and 17 bases separated the two germline ends. The CDR3 has 13 residues. Here the CDR3 reads CSVSEYLNPEQFF. As DNA, the CDR3 is TGCAGCGTTTCCGAGTACCTGAATCCTGAGCAGTTCTTC.

This clone was recorded a few times. The chain recombines TRBV6-2 or TRBV6-3 with TRBJ1-1; D gene ambiguous. In germline, CDR1 is MNHEY, CDR2 SVGEGT. V was pared by 4 bases and J by 1 base, with 10 bases between. The CDR3 spans 14 residues. The DNA for the CDR3 is TGTGCCAGCAGTTCCTTCTGCTCGAACACTGAAGCTTTCTTT. The encoded protein is CASSSFCSNTEAFF.

This clone was counted many times. The chain couples TRBV12-5 to TRBJ1-1, with D tentatively TRBD1 (6 bases). In germline, CDR1 is LGHNT, CDR2 FRNRAP. This CDR3 has 15 amino acids. V dropped 6 bases and J dropped 7 bases, with 21 bases sitting between them. CDR3: CASGTGTSTSSEAFF. The CDR3 DNA sequence: TGTGCTAGTGGAACAGGGACATCCACAAGCAGTGAAGCTTTCTTT.

This rearrangement joins TRBV27 to TRBJ2-1, with D possibly being TRBD2 (5 bases). The CDR3 has 17 residues. V shed 10 bases and J shed 3 bases, with 25 bases lying between them. CDR1 MNHEY and CDR2 SMNVEV come from the germline V gene (reference sequence). The CDR3 is CAIIHRKISGIYNEQFF. The CDR3 DNA reads as TGTGCCATCATACACCGCAAAATCTCCGGGATCTACAATGAGCAGTTCTTC.

V usage is TRBV13 and J usage is TRBJ1-4; maybe TRBD1 (5 bases). The germline CDR1 and CDR2 sequences are PRHDT and FYEKMQ (reference sequence). V dropped 4 bases and J dropped 8 bases, with 11 bases sitting between them. This CDR3 has 13 amino acids. DNA for the CDR3: TGTGCCAGCAGCTCCCCGAGGGGCGAAAAACTGTTTTTT. It encodes CASSSPRGEKLFF.

A note on this clone: An end of the junction does not agree with germline; a read error may underlie this. The V and J genes are TRBV6-2 or TRBV6-3 and TRBJ2-3; D gene ambiguous. The germline CDR1 and CDR2 sequences are MNHEY and SVGEGT. The CDR3 is 13 residues long. The CDR3 region is CASSTDHTDKQYF. The CDR3 region has the DNA TGTGCCAGCAGTACCGATCACACAGATAAGCAGTATTTT.

This clone was counted ten times or more. V and J are TRBV19 and TRBJ1-2; no reliable D call. Per the germline V gene, CDR1 is LNHDA and CDR2 is SQIVND (reference sequence). There are 13 residues in the CDR3. With 3 bases removed from V and 4 bases from J, the gap between germline ends came to 9 bases. In nucleotides, the CDR3 is TGTGCCAGTAGTATCTCGGCAGGCTATGGCTACACCTTC. It encodes CASSISAGYGYTF.

The rearrangement joins TRBV10-3 to TRBJ2-1; D might be TRBD1 (9 bases). The germline V and J ends were trimmed by 5 bases and 7 bases, with 18 bases remaining between them. Germline CDR1 and CDR2: ENHRY and SYGVKD. The CDR3 has 15 amino acids. CDR3: CAISSIAGQGNEQFF. Here the CDR3 DNA reads TGTGCCATCAGTAGTATAGCGGGACAGGGAAATGAGCAGTTCTTC.

The CDR3 protein is CARARGRYNEQFF. The DNA for the CDR3 is TGTGCCAGAGCCCGGGGGAGGTACAATGAGCAGTTCTTC. This chain connects TRBV11-1 to TRBJ2-1; D may be TRBD2 (6 bases). The CDR3 runs 13 residues. V was shortened by 9 bases and J by 4 bases, with 13 bases between the two germline ends. CDR1 is SGHAT and CDR2 is FQDESV in the germline V gene (reference sequence). Full variable domain (missing parts from reference TRBV11-1 and TRBJ2-1): EAEVAQSPRYKITEKSQAVAFWCDPISGHATLYWYRQILGQGPELLVQFQDESVVDDSQLPKDRFSAERLKGVDSTLKIQPAELGDSAMYLCARARGRYNEQFFGPGTRLTVL.

This clone was counted ten times or more. This rearrangement joins TRBV20-1 to TRBJ1-2, with a tentative D call TRBD1 (6 bases). CDR1 is DFQATT and CDR2 is SNEGSKA in the germline V gene (reference sequence). V lost 2 bases, J lost 7 bases, and 14 bases lay in between. The CDR3 has 13 residues. In DNA form, the CDR3 reads TGCAGTGCTAGATCCGACAGGATCACTGGCTACACCTTC. Translation: CSARSDRITGYTF.

This clone was observed many times. The chain employs TRBV14 and TRBJ2-1; D may be TRBD2 (6 bases). The CDR3 length is 18 residues. Germline values: CDR1 SGHDN, CDR2 FVKESK. The V end lost 0 bases, the J end lost 4 bases, and 19 bases lay between the germline ends. CDR3 nucleotides: TGTGCCAGCAGCCAAGATATCATGGGACTTCGCAGATACAATGAGCAGTTCTTC. Encoded protein: CASSQDIMGLRRYNEQFF.

This clone showed up many times. J is TRBJ2-7 and V is TRBV5-6; 8 bases map to TRBD1. The CDR3 runs to 16 residues. With 1 base clipped from V and 3 bases from J, the junction kept 9 bases outside the gene matches. Germline CDR1 SGHDT, CDR2 YYEEEE. The chain's CDR3 is CASSLMGTGFHYEQYF. DNA of the CDR3: TGTGCCAGCAGCTTGATGGGGACAGGATTTCACTACGAGCAGTACTTC.

The chain recombines TRBV5-1 with TRBJ1-2; the D is unclear. The CDR3 runs to 13 residues. V lost 3 bases and J 6 bases, leaving 12 bases between the germline ends. The germline V gene encodes CDR1 SGHRS and CDR2 YFSETQ. DNA for the CDR3: TGCGCCAGCAGCTCCGCGGGGATTGATGGCTACACCTTC. Residues: CASSSAGIDGYTF.

Remarks on this clone: Mismatch with germline at one junction end may stem from a read error. This chain joins TRBV24-1 and TRBJ1-2; 7 bases map to TRBD1. Germline loops: CDR1 KGHDR, CDR2 SFDVKD. The CDR3 loop spans 13 amino acids. CDR3 sequence (DNA): TGTGCAACCAGTAGATCACAGGGGTGTGGCTACGCCTTC. Amino acid sequence: CATSRSQGCGYAF.